This TCR beta chain was sequenced during a study of radiotherapy plus CTLA-4 blockade in lung cancer (dated by TCRdb to 2016 to 2018). Study-level background: Among enrolled patients, roughly 20% had an objective response and 30% to 35% reached disease control.

Findings and caveats that apply to the study as a whole: TCR clones derived from tumors expanded in peripheral blood after treatment with radiotherapy and ipilimumab. Early dynamic changes in blood T cell clones, together with increased serum interferon-beta after radiation, were reported as the strongest predictors of response.

The study tested focal radiation therapy combined with CTLA-4 blockade (ipilimumab) in patients with chemo-refractory metastatic non-small-cell lung cancer. The germline V gene yields MNHNS for CDR1 and SASEGT for CDR2. Germline trimming: 8 bases from V, 1 base from J; junction bases outside gene matches: 5. Counted from cysteine to phenylalanine, this CDR3 has 14 amino acids. Only CDR3 DNA remains: 42 bases, in frame from the first base. In regard to this clone: No cognate antigen has been identified for it. Base quality data are lacking; no much larger clone is found one base away.

The library was built by means of the immunoSEQ multiplex PCR assay. This immuneACCESS table, as held by TCRdb, lists in-frame sequences with V and J called but not all clones. Of the missing ones, under half trace to an unresolved V gene in checked studies; the others have no known cause. The sample yields tens of thousands of clones; 60% to 85% were counted once. The ten largest clones add up to 4% of the sample. This clonotype was obtained from a human donor with non-small cell lung cancer who had a partial response to radiotherapy plus ipilimumab. Some clones in this sample may be carry-over from other donors' samples. The starting material was peripheral blood, obtained from a patient treated with radiotherapy plus ipilimumab. The chain is made from TRBV6-1 and TRBJ2-1; a stretch of 7 junction bases matches TRBD2. The nucleotide sequence reads TGTGCCAGCGCTTTGGGGGGGTCCTACAATGAGCAGTTCTTC. It is translated as CASALGGSYNEQFF.